This TCR beta chain stems from a study of cytomegalovirus exposure and HLA in healthy donors. Overall study findings and caveats: In vitro testing confirmed a few CMV-associated chains as specific for CMV antigens. Reports state that TCR beta sequences accurately predicted most subjects' HLA-A and HLA-B alleles.

The PCR contained 60 Vbeta and 13 Jbeta primers. The table came from immunoSEQ multiplex PCR; TCRdb's copy has only in-frame clones and leaves some out. The repertoire holds a few hundred thousand clones, with 75% as singletons. This CDR3 has 18 amino acids. Germline V gene data show CDR1 as SGDLS and CDR2 as YYNGEE. Points on this clone: No antigen is known for it. Relative to the germline gene, one junction end is altered; a read error may explain this.

Material for sequencing was PBMCs. The chain has TRBV9 and TRBJ2-2; 14 bases align to TRBD2. This sequence originates from a woman in her twenties or thirties in good health and CMV-seronegative. CDR3 sequence reads: CAISPAVTSGGGTGELFF. The CDR3 DNA reads as TGTGCCATCAGCCCAGCGGTGACTAGCGGGGGGGGCACCGGGGAGCTGTTTTTT.